The clone carrying this T cell receptor beta chain was counted at least ten times. Its antigen remains unknown. The CDR3 has 14 amino acids. Germline CDR1 SGDLS, CDR2 YYNGEE. V was clipped by 6 bases and J by 9 bases, with 22 bases between them. Amplification yielded TCR beta CDR3 regions, with RNA transcripts as the source. An initial round of RT-PCR targeting the TCR CDR3 relied on the HTBI primer set. Via MiXCR, TCRdb re-called the multiplex PCR reads, giving one row per CDR3 protein. The table shows 370,000 or so distinct CDR3 sequences, with roughly 12% occurring only once. Those with hyperthyroidism were 18 to 65 years old, newly diagnosed, and ill for under 2 months. Criteria for exclusion of patients were uncontrolled infection, other autoimmune disease, pregnancy or lactation. The sample of blood was obtained at first hyperthyroidism diagnosis (before any ophthalmopathy symptoms). The sample belongs to a study of T cells in Graves' hyperthyroidism and ophthalmopathy. Overall study results and limits: Most clonotypes expanded in thyroid above 0.001 were likewise present in blood.

The clonotype was recovered from a man aged 30 to 39 with Graves' hyperthyroidism that later progressed to Graves' ophthalmopathy. The chain links TRBV9 to TRBJ2-7; D tentatively fits TRBD1 or TRBD2 (8 bases each). Specimen: blood. This CDR3 reads CASTRSGTGSVQYF. The CDR3, as DNA: TGTGCCAGCACCCGTAGCGGGACAGGCTCTGTGCAGTACTTC. Using reference TRBV9 and TRBJ2-7 for the parts outside the CDR3, the full variable domain is DSGVTQTPKHLITATGQRVTLRCSPRSGDLSVYWYQQSLDQGLQFLIQYYNGEERAKGNILERFSAQQFPDLHSELNLSSLELGDSALYFCASTRSGTGSVQYFGPGTRLTVT.